The source of this T cell receptor (beta chain) is a study of human T cells and chemical hapten exposure. This clonotype was counted a few times. MiXCR was run by TCRdb on the RACE reads, yielding one entry per CDR3 protein. The sample consists of roughly 90,000 distinct CDR3 sequences, about a tenth of them appearing once. Time point described: patch test 3, about 24 weeks after DPC sensitization. The treatment: therapeutic diphenylcyclopropenone sensitization with weekly scalp DPC. The clonotype originates from a woman aged 25 to 39 with alopecia areata. Some clones in this sample may be carry-over from other donors' samples. The source material was whole blood, sampled in connection with sensitization to the hapten diphenylcyclopropenone (DPC).

CDR3 nucleotide sequence: TGTGCCAGCATGATCCTCCTTGGGGCCGGTCAGCCCCAGCATTTT. Translating it yields CASMILLGAGQPQHF. The chain combines TRBV6-1 with TRBJ1-5; a possible D gene is TRBD1 (5 bases). Germline loops: CDR1 MNHNS, CDR2 SASEGT. V lost 7 bases, J lost 6 bases, and 19 bases lay in between. This CDR3 is 15 amino acids long.